Below, one T cell receptor (beta chain) is given with its context. The data derive from a study of PD-L1 blockade in urothelial cancer. TCRdb keeps only in-frame clones here, not all; method: immunoSEQ multiplex PCR. Of roughly 50,000 clones listed, about 68% were seen once; the top ten hold approximately 4.3%. Time point of the sample: pretreatment peripheral blood. This TCR derives from a man between 70 and 80 years old with urothelial cancer. Specimen: PBMCs, collected around atezolizumab (anti-PD-L1) treatment.

CDR3: CASRTGTGGSYGYTF. CDR3 bases: TGTGCCAGCAGAACCGGGACAGGGGGTAGCTATGGCTACACCTTC. This chain joins TRBV6-5 and TRBJ1-2; 11 nucleotides align to TRBD1. Germline loops: CDR1 MNHEY, CDR2 SVGAGI. The CDR3 has 15 amino acids. The V segment lost 6 bases and the J segment 4 bases; nucleotides outside the gene matches: 7.